One and the same sample provided the 29 T cell receptor beta chains below, sequenced in a study of T cell responses to AZD1222 COVID-19 vaccine. Clones were read by immunoSEQ multiplex PCR, and TCRdb kept only the in-frame ones, dropping some. Of 70,000 to 95,000 clones in the sample, approximately 89% were seen once. The sample was peripheral blood, taken 28 days after the second AZD1222 dose. The receptor source for this set is an adult who received the AZD1222 COVID-19 vaccine.

The chain links TRBV19 to TRBJ1-5; tentatively, D is TRBD1 (6 bases). V lost 6 bases and J 0 bases, leaving 21 bases between the germline ends. This CDR3 spans 18 amino acids. Germline V lookup: CDR1 LNHDA, CDR2 SQIVND (reference sequence). The CDR3 loop reads CASSLQKGGLNSNQPQHF. CDR3 nucleotides: TGTGCCAGTAGCCTGCAGAAGGGGGGATTGAATAGCAATCAGCCCCAGCATTTT.

The gene calls are TRBV28 and TRBJ1-2, with no clear D. V lost 2 bases and J 7 bases, leaving 11 bases between the germline ends. CDR1 is MDHEN, CDR2 SYDVKM, per germline. The CDR3 runs to 13 residues. This CDR3 is CASSLGSGLGYTF. The DNA for the CDR3 is TGTGCCAGCAGTTTAGGGTCAGGTCTTGGCTACACCTTC.

The chain uses TRBV13 and TRBJ2-3, with TRBD2 identical over 11 bases. CDR1 is PRHDT and CDR2 is FYEKMQ in the germline V gene (reference sequence). The V segment lost 1 base and the J segment 3 bases; nucleotides outside the gene matches: 3. CDR3 length: 16 amino acids. The CDR3 DNA is TGTGCCAGCAGCTTAGCACTAGCGGGAGTTACAGATACGCAGTATTTT. This translates into CASSLALAGVTDTQYF.

J is TRBJ2-2 and V is TRBV5-1; D remains unclear. In germline, CDR1 is SGHRS, CDR2 YFSETQ. This CDR3 contains 15 residues. V was trimmed by 6 bases and J by 2 bases, leaving 14 bases between them. CDR3 amino acids: CASTSRYPNTGELFF. The CDR3 coding sequence is TGCGCCAGCACCTCGCGCTATCCAAACACCGGGGAGCTGTTTTTT.

V usage is TRBV5-5 and J usage is TRBJ1-3; 7 positions match TRBD1. The CDR3 has 14 residues. Germline CDR1 and CDR2: SGHKS and YYEKEE (reference sequence). V gave up 4 bases and J gave up 1 base; unmatched junction bases: 2. The CDR3, as DNA: TGTGCCAGCAGCATGACAGGGTCTGGAAACACCATATATTTT. Protein: CASSMTGSGNTIYF.

Points on this clone: In the same sample, other DNA sequences code for this CDR3. The rearrangement uses TRBV6-5 and TRBJ1-5, with 7 bases that match TRBD1. This CDR3 is 14 amino acids long. V was clipped by 6 bases and J by 2 bases; unmatched bases: 4. Per the germline V gene, CDR1 is MNHEY and CDR2 is SVGAGI. The CDR3 DNA is TGTGCCAGCAGCCCCGGGACAGGCAATCAGCCCCAGCATTTT. Protein sequence: CASSPGTGNQPQHF.

The V call is TRBV28, the J call TRBJ2-1; D not resolved. The ends were cut back, 2 bases at V and 8 bases at J, with 16 bases in the middle. CDR3 size: 15 residues. Germline CDR1 MDHEN, CDR2 SYDVKM. In nucleotides, the CDR3 is TGTGCCAGCAGTTTAGGCGGCTCTAGGGTCTATGAGCAGTTCTTC. This sequence encodes CASSLGGSRVYEQFF.

This clone was found a few times. This chain links TRBV7-9 with TRBJ2-3; possible D gene TRBD2, 5 bases. CDR1 and CDR2 from the germline V gene are SEHNR and FQNEAQ (reference sequence). The CDR3 loop spans 15 amino acids. V dropped 3 bases and J dropped 3 bases, with 13 bases sitting between them. The CDR3 DNA sequence: TGTGCCAGCAGCTTGGGAGAGTTCGAGACAGATACGCAGTATTTT. It codes for CASSLGEFETDTQYF.

The genes are TRBV6-5 and TRBJ2-1; D unresolved. Trimming cost V 6 bases and J 4 bases, with 7 bases left between them. Germline lookup yields CDR1 MNHEY and CDR2 SVGAGI. The CDR3 has 12 amino acids. Here the CDR3 DNA reads TGTGCCAGCAGGCGATCATACAATGAGCAGTTCTTC. Translation: CASRRSYNEQFF.

The chain couples TRBV6-5 to TRBJ2-7; D ambiguous. Germline V gives CDR1 MNHEY, CDR2 SVGAGI. The CDR3 consists of 11 residues. V was clipped by 6 bases and J by 6 bases, with 9 bases between them. DNA of the CDR3: TGTGCCAGCAGGGAGAGCCCCGAGCAGTACTTC. It codes for CASRESPEQYF.

The J gene is TRBJ2-7, the V gene TRBV23-1; weak D call: TRBD1 (6 bases). TRBV23-1 is treated as an ORF (open reading frame) with a function not yet certain. The CDR3 is 14 amino acids. V was clipped by 7 bases and J by 3 bases, with 16 bases between them. CDR3 residues: CASTSTGLIYEQYF. The CDR3 DNA reads TGCGCCAGCACCAGCACAGGGCTAATCTACGAGCAGTACTTC.

The rearrangement uses TRBV25-1 and TRBJ2-3; D gene unclear. Germline-derived CDR1 and CDR2 are MGHDK and SYGVNS. The CDR3 totals 13 residues. Trimming took 5 bases from V and 2 from J, leaving 8 bases between them. The CDR3 bases are TGTGCCAGCAGTTTTTCCATCACAGATACGCAGTATTTT. Translated, it gives CASSFSITDTQYF. Complete variable domain (other parts from reference TRBV25-1 and TRBJ2-3): EADIYQTPRYLVIGTGKKITLECSQTMGHDKMYWYQQDPGMELHLIHYSYGVNSTEKGDLSSESTVSRIRTEHFPLTLESARPSHTSQYLCASSFSITDTQYFGPGTRLTVL.

The V and J genes are TRBV28 and TRBJ1-2, with D maybe TRBD1 (5 bases). V was pared by 7 bases and J by 4 bases, with 13 bases between. Germline V CDR1 and CDR2: MDHEN, SYDVKM. The CDR3 is 13 amino acids. CDR3 sequence reads: CASTRGEVYGYTF. The CDR3 nucleotides read TGTGCCAGCACCCGAGGGGAGGTCTATGGCTACACCTTC.

The rearrangement links TRBV28 to TRBJ2-3; TRBD2 matches at 11 bases. V trimming: 6 bases; J trimming: 4 bases; junction bases outside the gene matches: 6. CDR1 and CDR2 (germline): MDHEN, SYDVKM. The length of the CDR3 is 15 residues. The CDR3 nucleotides are TGTGCCAGCAGGGGACTAGCGGCTAGCGCAGATACGCAGTATTTT. It specifies CASRGLAASADTQYF.

The CDR3 DNA reads as TGTGCCAGCAGCGTACTGGGAACCGGGGAGCTGTTTTTT. It is translated as CASSVLGTGELFF. The gene calls are TRBV9 and TRBJ2-2, with D hard to call. Trimming stripped 1 base from V and 5 bases from J, with 6 bases between. The CDR3 is made up of 13 amino acids. Per germline, CDR1 SGDLS and CDR2 YYNGEE.

V is TRBV7-6 and J is TRBJ2-1; D is perhaps TRBD2 (5 bases). The V end was cut by 0 bases, the J end by 7 bases, with 16 bases between. The germline CDR1 and CDR2 sequences are SGHVS and FNYEAQ. CDR3 length: 16 residues. The CDR3 coding sequence is TGTGCCAGCAGCTTAGCTTCTAGCACAAAGGGTAATGAGCAGTTCTTC. It codes for CASSLASSTKGNEQFF.

V usage is TRBV7-2 and J usage is TRBJ1-6; D is perhaps TRBD1 (6 bases). Trimming removed 1 base from V and 10 bases from J, with 23 bases in between. The CDR3 extends over 18 amino acids. The germline V gene has CDR1 SGHTA and CDR2 FQGNSA. The CDR3 reads CASSLGWLQGLEYSPLHF. For the CDR3, the DNA is TGTGCCAGCAGCTTAGGGTGGTTACAGGGATTAGAGTACTCACCCCTCCACTTT.

The chain is built from TRBV9 and TRBJ2-1; a weak D match, TRBD2 (6 bases). The CDR3 runs 15 residues. Trimming removed 3 bases from V and 2 bases from J, with 12 bases in between. Germline CDR1 and CDR2: SGDLS and YYNGEE. This CDR3 reads CASSAIGTAYNEQFF. CDR3 nucleotides: TGTGCCAGCAGCGCTATCGGGACTGCCTACAATGAGCAGTTCTTC.

Regarding this clone: Other nucleotide sequences in the sample specify the same CDR3. The rearrangement joins TRBV9 to TRBJ2-3; D is undetermined. The CDR3 has 12 amino acids. Germline assignment: CDR1 SGDLS and CDR2 YYNGEE. Trimming cost V 0 bases and J 4 bases, with 3 bases left between them. CDR3 nucleotide sequence: TGTGCCAGCAGCGTAGACGCAGATACGCAGTATTTT. Translation gives CASSVDADTQYF.

This clone has a single count. This chain joins TRBV29-1 and TRBJ1-1; no reliable D call. V was cut by 5 bases and J by 6 bases, with 13 bases left in between. Germline assignment: CDR1 SQVTM and CDR2 ANQGSEA. This CDR3 has 12 residues. The chain's CDR3 is CSVKVDGAEAFF. Here the CDR3 DNA reads TGCAGCGTTAAAGTAGATGGGGCTGAAGCTTTCTTT. Full variable domain (outside the CDR3, taken from reference TRBV29-1 and TRBJ1-1): SAVISQKPSRDICQRGTSLTIQCQVDSQVTMMFWYRQQPGQSLTLIATANQGSEATYESGFVIDKFPISRPNLTFSTLTVSNMSPEDSSIYLCSVKVDGAEAFFGQGTRLTVV.

The chain carries TRBV28 and TRBJ1-3, with 7 nucleotides matching TRBD1. Per germline, CDR1 MDHEN and CDR2 SYDVKM. This CDR3 is built from 15 residues. Trimming cost V 1 base and J 4 bases; bases outside gene matches: 4. The CDR3 nucleotides read TGTGCCAGCAGTTTATATACAGGGGACGGAAACACCATATATTTT. It encodes CASSLYTGDGNTIYF. The complete variable domain, with remaining parts taken from reference TRBV28 and TRBJ1-3, reads DVKVTQSSRYLVKRTGEKVFLECVQDMDHENMFWYRQDPGLGLRLIYFSYDVKMKEKGDIPEGYSVSREKKERFSLILESASTNQTSMYLCASSLYTGDGNTIYFGEGSWLTVV.

J is TRBJ1-3 and V is TRBV5-1; D is unresolved. Germline values: CDR1 SGHRS, CDR2 YFSETQ. The CDR3 loop spans 16 amino acids. The V and J ends lost 0 bases and 0 bases respectively, with 10 bases between them. The CDR3 reads CASSLAGPSSGNTIYF. CDR3 DNA: TGCGCCAGCAGCTTGGCTGGGCCCAGCTCTGGAAACACCATATATTTT.

The J gene is TRBJ2-7, the V gene TRBV7-3; D is perhaps TRBD2 (6 bases). CDR1 and CDR2 (germline): SGHTA, FQGTGA. This CDR3 region has 14 residues. Trimming left V 0 bases short and J 0 bases short, with 6 bases between. The CDR3 coding sequence is TGTGCCAGCAGCTTAACGGGACTCTCCTACGAGCAGTACTTC. Encoded protein: CASSLTGLSYEQYF.

V is TRBV6-1 and J is TRBJ1-3, with D unresolved. The germline V gene encodes CDR1 MNHNS and CDR2 SASEGT. This CDR3 has 15 residues. V dropped 2 bases and J dropped 0 bases, with 8 bases sitting between them. The CDR3 DNA reads TGTGCCAGCAGTGAATTCCTAATCTCTGGAAACACCATATATTTT. It translates to CASSEFLISGNTIYF.

The rearrangement uses TRBV6-5 and TRBJ2-1, with a possible D match to TRBD2 (5 bases). This CDR3 has 12 amino acids. CDR1 and CDR2 from the germline V gene are MNHEY and SVGAGI. V was trimmed by 0 bases and J by 8 bases, leaving 5 bases between them. CDR3 sequence (DNA): TGTGCCAGCAGTTACTCGAGGGATGAGCAGTTCTTC. Its protein product is CASSYSRDEQFF.

V gene TRBV29-1 combines with J gene TRBJ1-1, with D perhaps matching TRBD1 (5 bases). Trimming shortened V by 7 bases and J by 6 bases, and 21 bases separated the two germline ends. Per the germline V gene, CDR1 is SQVTM and CDR2 is ANQGSEA. The CDR3 length is 14 residues. The CDR3 sequence is CSADLGPNRAEAFF. The DNA for the CDR3 is TGCAGCGCCGATTTGGGACCTAACCGGGCTGAAGCTTTCTTT.

V usage is TRBV7-9 and J usage is TRBJ2-2; weak D call: TRBD2 (6 bases). The CDR3 covers 16 residues. Germline V gives CDR1 SEHNR, CDR2 FQNEAQ (reference sequence). The V and J ends lost 5 bases and 1 base respectively, with 14 bases between them. CDR3 amino acids: CASSEKISGNTGELFF. DNA of the CDR3: TGTGCCAGCAGCGAAAAGATTAGCGGGAACACCGGGGAGCTGTTTTTT.

This chain joins TRBV29-1 and TRBJ1-1; a possible D gene is TRBD1 (6 bases). The CDR3 totals 15 residues. The germline CDR1 and CDR2 sequences are SQVTM and ANQGSEA. V gave up 3 bases and J gave up 1 base, with 15 bases separating them. CDR3 region: CSVDSSAQGNTEAFF. In DNA form, the CDR3 reads TGCAGCGTTGATTCATCCGCACAGGGGAACACTGAAGCTTTCTTT.

This clone was recorded only once. This chain connects TRBV5-8 to TRBJ1-1; D call uncertain. Trimming stripped 5 bases from V and 1 base from J, with 15 bases between. The CDR3 length is 15 residues. Germline V lookup: CDR1 SGHTS, CDR2 YDEGEE. This CDR3 is CASSPLTPSNTEAFF. The CDR3, as DNA: TGTGCCAGCAGTCCGCTCACACCCTCGAACACTGAAGCTTTCTTT.